The rows below give T cell receptor beta chains drawn from one sample of a study of Ad26.COV2.S vaccination and SARS-CoV-2 variants. TCRdb keeps only in-frame clones here, not all; method: immunoSEQ multiplex PCR. The sample contains some 190,000 clones, 87% of which appear only once. The sequencing used peripheral blood, collected after recovery from COVID-19. The receptors shown here come from a human donor who had recovered from COVID-19. Both conserved end residues are part of each CDR3. D genes are given only for firm matches. A row's size may be missing; if present it is once, few, many or a size class.

TRBJ1-2 . TRBV6-6 . CASRESGSGYTF TGTGCCAGCCGGGAATCAGGGAGTGGCTACACCTTC
TRBJ1-1 . TRBV2 . CASSEDSMNTEAFF TGTGCCAGCAGTGAGGACAGCATGAACACTGAAGCTTTCTTT
TRBJ1-5 . TRBV15 . CATSRESAGRSNQPQHF TGTGCCACCAGCAGAGAGTCGGCAGGACGTAGCAATCAGCCCCAGCATTTT
TRBJ2-2 TRBD1 TRBV6-5 . CASTGQGIAGELFF TGTGCCAGCACGGGACAGGGGATAGCCGGGGAGCTGTTTTTT
TRBJ2-1 . TRBV19 few CASSLGDQGQKQFF TGTGCCAGTAGTCTCGGTGACCAAGGACAGAAACAGTTCTTC
TRBJ2-7 . TRBV3-1/TRBV3-2 . CASSTGSEQYF TGTGCCAGCAGTACGGGGAGCGAGCAGTACTTC
TRBJ2-7 TRBD2 TRBV6-5 . CASSLTSGYEQYF TGTGCCAGCAGTCTTACTAGCGGGTACGAGCAGTACTTC
TRBJ1-3 . TRBV15 . CATSSVPSGNTIYF TGTGCCACCAGTTCGGTCCCCTCTGGAAACACCATATATTTT
TRBJ2-3 . TRBV19 . CASSITDSPTDTQYF TGTGCCAGTAGTATCACGGACAGCCCCACAGATACGCAGTATTTT
TRBJ1-2 . TRBV6-4 once CASSDTSLGGSLTIPLYGYTF TGTGCCAGCAGTGACACTAGCCTTGGGGGATCCCTCACGATACCCCTCTATGGCTACACCTTC
TRBJ2-2 . TRBV6-5 . CASSYGSIGELFF TGTGCCAGCAGTTACGGAAGCATCGGGGAGCTGTTTTTT
TRBJ1-2 TRBD1 TRBV2 . CASPEVTGADYGYTF TGTGCCAGCCCCGAGGTGACAGGGGCCGACTATGGCTACACCTTC
TRBJ2-5 . TRBV5-6 . CASSPLSYQETQYF TGTGCCAGCAGCCCGTTGAGTTATCAAGAGACCCAGTACTTC
TRBJ2-7 . TRBV27 . CASSYSRGYEQYF TGTGCCAGCAGTTACTCAAGGGGGTACGAGCAGTACTTC
TRBJ2-2 . TRBV7-7 . CASSPDSIGELFF TGTGCTAGCAGCCCGGACTCGATCGGGGAGCTGTTTTTT
TRBJ2-1 TRBD2 TRBV4-2 . CASSQADSGGPYNEQFF TGTGCCAGCAGCCAAGCGGATAGCGGGGGGCCCTACAATGAGCAGTTCTTC
TRBJ2-7 . TRBV19 . CASSFSGSSYEQYF TGTGCCAGTAGTTTCTCCGGGAGCTCCTACGAGCAGTACTTC
TRBJ2-6 . TRBV6-5 once CASRNSGANVLTF TGTGCCAGCAGGAACTCTGGGGCCAACGTCCTGACTTTC
TRBJ1-4 . TRBV27 . CASRLTATNEKLFF TGTGCCAGCAGGTTGACGGCAACTAATGAAAAACTGTTTTTT
TRBJ2-1 . TRBV7-6 . CASSLVADEQFF TGTGCCAGCAGCTTAGTGGCGGATGAGCAGTTCTTC
TRBJ1-2 TRBD1 TRBV5-1 once CASSLGGFDGYTF TGCGCCAGCAGCTTAGGGGGCTTCGATGGCTACACCTTC
TRBJ2-1 TRBD1 TRBV7-2 . CASSFAAGQGSYNEQFF TGTGCCAGCAGCTTCGCCGCGGGACAGGGGTCCTACAATGAGCAGTTCTTC
TRBJ1-6 . TRBV5-1 . CASSLEVTDSPLHF TGCGCCAGCAGCTTGGAAGTGACGGATTCACCCCTCCACTTT
TRBJ2-3 . TRBV5-1 . CASSLSGTSTDTQYF TGCGCCAGCAGCTTGTCAGGGACTAGCACAGATACGCAGTATTTT
TRBJ1-5 TRBD1 TRBV5-5 . CASSLGGYSNQPQHF TGTGCCAGCAGCTTAGGGGGCTATAGCAATCAGCCCCAGCATTTT
TRBJ2-1 . TRBV7-2 . CASSLEIANEQFF TGTGCCAGCAGCTTAGAGATAGCCAATGAGCAGTTCTTC
TRBJ2-1 . TRBV12-3/TRBV12-4 . CASSRPGANEQFF TGTGCCAGCAGTCGCCCGGGGGCCAATGAGCAGTTCTTC
TRBJ2-1 . TRBV6-5 . CASSYLSGRGGNEQFF TGTGCCAGCAGTTACTTAAGCGGTCGGGGTGGGAATGAGCAGTTCTTC
TRBJ2-1 TRBD2 TRBV4-1 . CASSQEVAGAYNEQFF TGCGCCAGCAGCCAAGAGGTGGCGGGGGCCTACAATGAGCAGTTCTTC
TRBJ1-2 TRBD1 TRBV28 . CASSFGTVNGYTF TGTGCCAGCAGTTTTGGGACAGTAAATGGCTACACCTTC
TRBJ1-2 . TRBV6-5 . CASSYGEGFYGYTF TGTGCCAGCTCATATGGGGAGGGATTCTATGGCTACACCTTC
TRBJ2-1 TRBD2 TRBV11-2 . CASRRTSGRVDEQFF TGTGCCAGCAGGCGTACTAGCGGGAGAGTAGATGAGCAGTTCTTC
TRBJ2-7 TRBD2 TRBV7-9 . CASSPGLAGGLFSYEQYF TGTGCCAGCAGCCCCGGACTAGCGGGGGGGTTATTCTCCTACGAGCAGTACTTC
TRBJ1-6 . TRBV19 . CASSIPGDRSPLHF TGTGCCAGTAGTATACCAGGGGATAGATCACCCCTCCACTTT
TRBJ1-2 TRBD1 TRBV6-5 . CASSLGQDGGYTF TGTGCCAGCAGCTTAGGACAGGATGGTGGCTACACCTTC
TRBJ2-3 . TRBV6-5 few CASVWAGSTDTQYF TGTGCCAGCGTATGGGCGGGTTCCACAGATACGCAGTATTTT
TRBJ1-1 . TRBV28 . CASSLTGRTTEAFF TGTGCCAGCAGTTTAACGGGCAGGACCACTGAAGCTTTCTTT
TRBJ1-6 TRBD1 TRBV7-9 . CASSLGTGANNSPLHF TGTGCCAGCAGCTTGGGGACAGGGGCCAATAATTCACCCCTCCACTTT
TRBJ2-1 TRBD2 TRBV19 . CASSIGSGGTEQFF TGTGCCAGTAGTATAGGTAGCGGGGGGACTGAGCAGTTCTTC
TRBJ2-1 . TRBV28 . CASSLGRRVGEQFF TGTGCCAGCAGTTTAGGTCGCAGGGTGGGGGAGCAGTTCTTC
TRBJ2-4 . TRBV7-2 . CASSPASIQYF TGTGCCAGCAGCCCGGCCAGCATTCAGTACTTC
TRBJ1-1 . TRBV27 . CASSPMTWTKNTEAFF TGTGCCAGCAGTCCGATGACTTGGACCAAGAACACTGAAGCTTTCTTT
TRBJ2-5 TRBD1 TRBV7-7 . CASSSGTGYGGTETQYF TGTGCCAGCAGCTCCGGGACAGGGTATGGCGGAACAGAGACCCAGTACTTC